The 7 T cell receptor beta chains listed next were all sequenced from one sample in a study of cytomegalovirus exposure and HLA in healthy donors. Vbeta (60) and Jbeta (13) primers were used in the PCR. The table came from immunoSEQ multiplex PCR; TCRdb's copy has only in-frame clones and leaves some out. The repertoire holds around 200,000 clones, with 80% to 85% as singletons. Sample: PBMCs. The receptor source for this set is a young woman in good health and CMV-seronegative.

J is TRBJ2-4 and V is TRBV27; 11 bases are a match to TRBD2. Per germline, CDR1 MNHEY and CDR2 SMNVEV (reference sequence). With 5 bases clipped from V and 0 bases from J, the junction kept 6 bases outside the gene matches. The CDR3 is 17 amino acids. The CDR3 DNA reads TGTGCCAGCAGTGAGGGACTAGCGGCCCTAGCCAAAAACATTCAGTACTTC. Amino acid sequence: CASSEGLAALAKNIQYF.

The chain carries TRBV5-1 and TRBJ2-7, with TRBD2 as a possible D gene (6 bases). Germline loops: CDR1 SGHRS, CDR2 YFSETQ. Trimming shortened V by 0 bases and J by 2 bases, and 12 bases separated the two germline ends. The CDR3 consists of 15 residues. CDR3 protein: CASSLDGGPTYEQYF. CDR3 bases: TGCGCCAGCAGCTTGGATGGAGGGCCTACCTACGAGCAGTACTTC.

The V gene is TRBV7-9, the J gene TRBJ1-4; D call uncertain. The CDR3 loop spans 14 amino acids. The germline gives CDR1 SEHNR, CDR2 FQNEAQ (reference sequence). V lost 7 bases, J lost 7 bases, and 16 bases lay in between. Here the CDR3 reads CASMRTGFVEKLFF. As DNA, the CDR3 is TGTGCCAGCATGCGCACCGGGTTTGTTGAAAAACTGTTTTTT.

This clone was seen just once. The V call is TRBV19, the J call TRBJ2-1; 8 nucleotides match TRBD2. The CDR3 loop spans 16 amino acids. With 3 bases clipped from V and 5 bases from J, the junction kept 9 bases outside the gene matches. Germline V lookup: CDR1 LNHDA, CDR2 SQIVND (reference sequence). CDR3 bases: TGTGCCAGTAGTATTAAAAAGCGGGAGTCCCACAATGAGCAGTTCTTC. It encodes CASSIKKRESHNEQFF.

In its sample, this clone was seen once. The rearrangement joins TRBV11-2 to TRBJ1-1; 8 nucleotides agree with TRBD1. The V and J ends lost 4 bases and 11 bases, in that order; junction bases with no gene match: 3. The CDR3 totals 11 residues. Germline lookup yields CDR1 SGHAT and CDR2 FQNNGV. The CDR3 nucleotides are TGTGCCAGCAGCTCGAACAGGGGGGCTTTCTTT. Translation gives CASSSNRGAFF. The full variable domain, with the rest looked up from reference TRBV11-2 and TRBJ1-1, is EAGVAQSPRYKIIEKRQSVAFWCNPISGHATLYWYQQILGQGPKLLIQFQNNGVVDDSQLPKDRFSAERLKGVDSTLKIQPAKLEDSAVYLCASSSNRGAFFGQGTRLTVV.

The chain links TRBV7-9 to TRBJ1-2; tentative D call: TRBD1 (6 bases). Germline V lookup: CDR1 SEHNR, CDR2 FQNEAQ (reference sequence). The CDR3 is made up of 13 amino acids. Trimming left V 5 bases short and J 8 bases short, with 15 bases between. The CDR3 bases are TGTGCCAGCAGCCGGGACATTGCGGACGGCTACACCTTC. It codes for CASSRDIADGYTF.

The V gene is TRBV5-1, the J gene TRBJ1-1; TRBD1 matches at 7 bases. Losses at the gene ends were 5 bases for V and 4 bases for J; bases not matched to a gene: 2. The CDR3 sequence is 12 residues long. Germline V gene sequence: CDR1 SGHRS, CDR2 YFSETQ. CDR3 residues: CASSPGGTEAFF. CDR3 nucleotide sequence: TGCGCCAGCAGTCCAGGGGGCACTGAAGCTTTCTTT. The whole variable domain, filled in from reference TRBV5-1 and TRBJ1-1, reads KAGVTQTPRYLIKTRGQQVTLSCSPISGHRSVSWYQQTPGQGLQFLFEYFSETQRNKGNFPGRFSGRQFSNSRSEMNVSTLELGDSALYLCASSPGGTEAFFGQGTRLTVV.